This is a list of T cell receptor beta chains from one sample in a study of T-cell reconstitution after alpha-beta-depleted transplantation in children. One entry per CDR3 protein results from TCRdb running MiXCR on the PCR reads. The table lists a few hundred thousand distinct CDR3 sequences, 10% to 15% of them singletons, with around 2.2% in the top ten. The sample in question was PBMCs, mostly from graft donor cells, obtained 360 days after TCRalphabeta/CD19-depleted stem cell transplant. These receptors all come from a male patient younger than 18 who had a stem cell transplant for acute myeloid leukemia, so the T cells may come from the graft donor. CDR3s include the opening cysteine and the closing phenylalanine or tryptophan. Each record gives: clone size, V gene, D gene, CDR3 length, J gene, CDR3 protein, CDR3 DNA. The D gene is left open where the match is weak. Expanded clones get a size class; other rows say once, few or many, or leave the size out.

few,TRBV21-1,.,16,TRBJ2-1,CASSYPGTPTSNEQFF,TGTGCCAGCAGTTATCCCGGGACCCCAACCAGTAATGAGCAGTTCTTC
.,TRBV29-1,.,11,TRBJ2-7,CSVAVVHEQYF,TGCAGCGTTGCCGTTGTACACGAGCAGTACTTC
few,TRBV20-1,.,13,TRBJ2-4,CSAPGVAKNIQYF,TGCAGTGCCCCAGGGGTAGCCAAAAACATTCAGTACTTC
many,TRBV7-2,TRBD1,15,TRBJ2-7,CASSLFLGQGSEQYF,TGTGCCAGCAGCTTATTCCTCGGACAGGGTTCCGAGCAGTACTTC
.,TRBV7-3,TRBD2,15,TRBJ2-7,CASSSLAGGPGEQYF,TGTGCCAGCAGCTCACTAGCGGGAGGGCCCGGCGAGCAGTACTTC
few,TRBV28,TRBD1,14,TRBJ2-2,CASYTDRETGELFF,TGTGCCAGTTACACCGACAGGGAAACCGGGGAGCTGTTTTTT
.,TRBV6-2/TRBV6-3,.,13,TRBJ2-7,CASSGIVPYEQYF,TGTGCCAGCAGCGGGATAGTGCCCTACGAGCAGTACTTC
few,TRBV6-5,TRBD1,16,TRBJ2-7,CASSPRAGTGGYEQYF,TGTGCCAGCAGTCCCCGAGCCGGGACAGGGGGCTACGAGCAGTACTTC
few,TRBV11-1,TRBD2,19,TRBJ2-1,CASSLANQLLAGAHNEQFF,TGTGCCAGCAGCTTAGCGAACCAATTACTAGCGGGAGCCCACAATGAGCAGTTCTTC
many,TRBV11-1,TRBD2,18,TRBJ2-1,CASSLESRLAGLYNEQFF,TGTGCCAGCAGCTTAGAATCCAGACTAGCGGGCTTATACAATGAGCAGTTCTTC
few,TRBV7-9,.,13,TRBJ2-4,CASSLDLWDHQYF,TGTGCCAGCAGCTTAGATTTGTGGGACCATCAGTACTTC
.,TRBV5-8,.,14,TRBJ1-6,CASSFGGVGSPLHF,TGTGCCAGCAGCTTCGGGGGAGTAGGTTCACCCCTCCACTTT
many,TRBV28,TRBD2,17,TRBJ2-1,CASSLGGGPSAYNEQFF,TGTGCCAGCAGTTTAGGGGGAGGGCCGTCGGCCTACAATGAGCAGTTCTTC
few,TRBV9,.,13,TRBJ2-5,CASSVVNGETQYF,TGTGCCAGCAGCGTAGTCAACGGGGAGACCCAGTACTTC
.,TRBV7-2,.,12,TRBJ2-3,CASSLAMNTKHF,TGTGCCAGCAGCTTAGCGATGAATACGAAGCATTTT
few,TRBV12-3/TRBV12-4,.,13,TRBJ2-5,CASSLQGTETQYF,TGTGCCAGCAGTTTACAGGGGACGGAGACCCAGTACTTC
few,TRBV20-1,.,15,TRBJ2-1,CSAKHGSLSYNEQFF,TGCAGTGCTAAGCATGGGAGTCTCTCCTACAATGAGCAGTTCTTC
.,TRBV25-1,.,16,TRBJ2-1,CASSELGGAVGNEQFF,TGTGCCAGCAGTGAATTGGGGGGAGCTGTGGGGAATGAGCAGTTCTTC
few,TRBV19,TRBD2,18,TRBJ2-1,CASSSGVGAGFSYNEQFF,TGTGCCAGTAGTAGCGGGGTGGGAGCGGGATTCTCCTACAATGAGCAGTTCTTC
.,TRBV4-3,.,15,TRBJ2-7,CASSYWGSGPGEQYF,TGCGCCAGCAGCTACTGGGGGTCGGGGCCGGGCGAGCAGTACTTC
.,TRBV10-3,TRBD2,20,TRBJ2-1,CAISPYAGTSGSSAGNEQFF,TGTGCCATCAGCCCTTACGCAGGGACTAGCGGGTCCTCTGCGGGGAATGAGCAGTTCTTC
few,TRBV5-5,TRBD2,15,TRBJ2-7,CASSLAGGRAYEQYF,TGTGCCAGCAGCTTGGCCGGAGGGAGGGCCTACGAGCAGTACTTC
.,TRBV29-1,TRBD2,13,TRBJ2-5,CSGTLSGGETQYF,TGCAGCGGGACGCTGAGCGGGGGGGAGACCCAGTACTTC
few,TRBV20-1,TRBD1,13,TRBJ2-3,CSRMGQGTDTQYF,TGCAGCAGAATGGGACAGGGCACAGATACGCAGTATTTT
.,TRBV2,.,12,TRBJ2-1,CATRLGWNEQFF,TGTGCCACCCGACTTGGGTGGAATGAGCAGTTCTTC
many,TRBV15,.,15,TRBJ2-7,CATSREYGRGYEQYF,TGTGCCACCAGCAGAGAATACGGGAGAGGGTACGAGCAGTACTTC
many,TRBV5-1,TRBD2,14,TRBJ2-5,CASTGLAGGKTQYF,TGCGCCAGCACCGGACTAGCGGGAGGGAAGACCCAGTACTTC
many,TRBV12-3/TRBV12-4,.,16,TRBJ2-1,CASSQTQWASYNEQFF,TGTGCCAGCAGTCAAACCCAATGGGCCTCCTACAATGAGCAGTTCTTC
.,TRBV19,.,12,TRBJ2-7,CASSSGLREQYF,TGTGCCAGTAGTTCCGGACTCCGAGAGCAGTACTTC
.,TRBV3-1,.,19,TRBJ2-7,CASSQGLTGGDRVTYEQYF,TGTGCCAGCAGCCAAGGATTAACAGGGGGGGACAGAGTAACCTACGAGCAGTACTTC
.,TRBV4-2,.,20,TRBJ2-1,CASSQGPTGSFRLVGYEQFF,TGTGCCAGCAGCCAAGGACCCACAGGCTCCTTTAGGTTGGTTGGGTATGAGCAGTTCTTC
few,TRBV28,TRBD2,15,TRBJ2-7,CASSLGGTSGKRQYF,TGTGCCAGCAGTTTGGGCGGGACTAGCGGGAAACGGCAGTACTTC
many,TRBV10-3,TRBD1,15,TRBJ1-1,CAISMTTGGDTEAFF,TGTGCCATCAGTATGACCACAGGGGGGGACACTGAAGCTTTCTTT